The sequence of this TCR beta chain was determined in a study of T cells in Graves' hyperthyroidism and ophthalmopathy. Whole-study results and caveats: Most thyroid clonotypes expanded above 0.001 were also detected in blood.

The sample holds a few counts of this clonotype. Its matching antigen is unknown. Germline CDR1 and CDR2: LNHNV and YYDKDF (reference sequence). The CDR3 loop spans 12 amino acids. V was trimmed by 3 bases and J by 5 bases, leaving 8 bases between them. TCR beta CDR3 region amplification was performed from RNA transcripts. The HTBI primer set drove a first-round RT-PCR of the TCR CDR3. Using its own MiXCR run on the multiplex PCR reads, TCRdb lists one record per CDR3 protein. Among under 350,000 distinct CDR3 sequences, approximately 15% were seen once, and the ten largest hold 6.5% to 10%. The J gene is TRBJ2-7, the V gene TRBV15, with TRBD2 as a possible D gene (5 bases). The receptor comes from a woman aged 35 to 49 with Graves' hyperthyroidism. The source material was blood. CDR3 DNA sequence: TGTGCCACCAGCAGGGGGAGAGACGAGCAGTACTTC. It translates to CATSRGRDEQYF.